This T cell receptor (beta chain) was captured in a study of T cell changes during pregnancy in multiple sclerosis. The assay was immunoSEQ multiplex PCR, and TCRdb's table has in-frame clones only and misses some. The sample shows about 34,000 clones, almost 90% of them seen only once. This CDR3 is built from 17 residues. The germline V gene has CDR1 MNHEY and CDR2 SMNVEV (reference sequence). J lost 3 bases, V lost 4 bases, and 14 bases had no gene match. The input for sequencing was CD8+ T cells from peripheral blood mononuclear cells, taken after pregnancy. The chain joins TRBV27 to TRBJ2-7; TRBD1 aligns across 8 bases. The sequence was collected from a female donor with multiple sclerosis, enrolled in a pregnancy study. This CDR3 is CASSSRSGTGPGYEQYF. CDR3 coding DNA: TGTGCCAGCAGTTCGCGATCCGGGACAGGCCCTGGCTACGAGCAGTACTTC.